These 20 T cell receptor beta chains share one sample of origin, sequenced in a study of cytomegalovirus exposure and HLA in healthy donors. In the PCR, 60 Vbeta and 13 Jbeta primers were used. Repertoires were generated with immunoSEQ multiplex PCR, while TCRdb's copy carries only in-frame clones and drops some. The data contain some 150,000 clones, under 85% of them seen just once; the ten biggest clones take up 6.5% to 8%. Sequencing input: PBMCs. The receptors come from a woman in her forties in good health and CMV-seropositive.

The CDR3 nucleotides are TGTGCCAGCAGCTCTACGGGGATGTCGATAGGACCCCTCCACTTT. This gives the protein CASSSTGMSIGPLHF. This chain joins TRBV6-5 and TRBJ1-6; D ambiguous. The CDR3 runs 15 residues. The germline CDR1 and CDR2 sequences are MNHEY and SVGAGI. Trimming removed 6 bases at V and 12 bases at J, with 21 bases between.

This sequence joins TRBV6-5 and TRBJ1-2, with D perhaps TRBD1 (6 bases). The CDR3 spans 12 residues. CDR1 and CDR2 (germline): MNHEY, SVGAGI. V lost 5 bases to trimming and J lost 4 bases, with 8 bases between them. The DNA of the CDR3 is TGTGCCAGCAGTCAACAGGGCTATGGCTACACCTTC. Its protein is CASSQQGYGYTF.

The J gene is TRBJ1-1, the V gene TRBV6-1, with D possibly being TRBD1 (6 bases). Trimming took 1 base from V and 3 from J, leaving 18 bases between them. Germline assignment: CDR1 MNHNS and CDR2 SASEGT. This CDR3 is 17 amino acids long. CDR3 amino acids: CASSEVLTGRSDTEAFF. Written as DNA, the CDR3 is TGTGCCAGCAGTGAAGTATTGACAGGAAGGTCTGACACTGAAGCTTTCTTT.

The V call is TRBV19, the J call TRBJ2-4, with D possibly TRBD1 on 6 matching bases. The CDR3 has 17 amino acids. Between the trimmed V and J ends, which lost 3 bases and 0 bases, there was a span of 15 bases. CDR1 and CDR2 (germline): LNHDA, SQIVND (reference sequence). The chain's CDR3 is CASSIAGTYLAKNIQYF. The CDR3 DNA is TGTGCCAGTAGTATCGCCGGGACATATCTAGCCAAAAACATTCAGTACTTC.

The chain carries TRBV29-1 and TRBJ1-3, with no clear D. The CDR3 totals 16 residues. Germline CDR1 is SQVTM and CDR2 is ANQGSEA. V lost 1 base and J lost 0, with 13 bases in between. CDR3 loop: CSVEAPPRDSGNTIYF. CDR3 in DNA: TGCAGCGTTGAAGCCCCCCCGAGGGACTCTGGAAACACCATATATTTT.

This clone was counted once. The chain carries TRBV10-3 and TRBJ2-5; TRBD2 is a possible D gene (5 bases). This CDR3 has 14 amino acids. The germline gives CDR1 ENHRY, CDR2 SYGVKD. V dropped 6 bases and J dropped 4 bases, with 15 bases sitting between them. Here the CDR3 reads CAISRQVGVETQYF. The CDR3 bases are TGTGCCATCAGCCGACAAGTCGGGGTAGAGACCCAGTACTTC.

This chain joins TRBV25-1 and TRBJ1-2; TRBD1 aligns across 7 bases. The CDR3 is made up of 12 amino acids. Trimming at V came to 4 bases and at J to 8 bases, leaving 4 bases not matched to a gene. Germline CDR1 and CDR2: MGHDK and SYGVNS. In DNA form, the CDR3 reads TGTGCCAGCAGTGTACAGGGGAAAGGCTACACCTTC. Its protein is CASSVQGKGYTF.

In DNA, the CDR3 is TGTGCCACGACAGGATCATTCGGCTACACCTTC. Residues: CATTGSFGYTF. The chain couples TRBV28 to TRBJ1-2; the D gene is possibly TRBD1 (6 bases). V dropped 10 bases and J dropped 8 bases, with 14 bases sitting between them. The germline V gene has CDR1 MDHEN and CDR2 SYDVKM. This CDR3 is 11 amino acids long.

The chain employs TRBV27 and TRBJ1-1; 7 nucleotides line up with TRBD1. The CDR3 has 16 residues. CDR1 MNHEY and CDR2 SMNVEV come from the germline V gene (reference sequence). The V gene end was trimmed by 5 bases and the J gene end by 5 bases; junction bases not matched to a gene: 14. The CDR3 reads CASSLKPGQRGTEAFF. As DNA, the CDR3 is TGTGCCAGCAGTCTGAAACCGGGACAGAGGGGTACTGAAGCTTTCTTT.

The chain couples TRBV2 to TRBJ2-3; 7 nucleotides match TRBD1. V trimming: 8 bases; J trimming: 0 bases; junction bases outside the gene matches: 8. CDR1 and CDR2 from the germline V gene are SNHLY and FYNNEI. CDR3 length equals 15 residues. The CDR3 DNA follows: TGTGCCAGCGGGGGACAGTCCCTTAGCACAGATACGCAGTATTTT. This translates into CASGGQSLSTDTQYF.

The rearrangement joins TRBV28 to TRBJ1-1; no clear D. The germline gives CDR1 MDHEN, CDR2 SYDVKM. The ends were cut back, 3 bases at V and 1 base at J, with 15 bases in the middle. This CDR3 spans 16 amino acids. CDR3 region: CASSFERILRNTEAFF. CDR3 DNA: TGTGCCAGCAGTTTTGAGAGGATTCTTAGGAACACTGAAGCTTTCTTT. Combining the CDR3 with reference TRBV28 and TRBJ1-1 gives the whole variable domain DVKVTQSSRYLVKRTGEKVFLECVQDMDHENMFWYRQDPGLGLRLIYFSYDVKMKEKGDIPEGYSVSREKKERFSLILESASTNQTSMYLCASSFERILRNTEAFFGQGTRLTVV.

For this clone: Other nucleotide sequences from this sample produce the same CDR3. The CDR3 DNA is TGTGCCAGCAATACAGGGACCACTGAAGCTTTCTTT. This translates into CASNTGTTEAFF. The rearrangement joins TRBV6-6 to TRBJ1-1; TRBD1 is a possible D gene (6 bases). Germline V gene data show CDR1 as MNHNY and CDR2 as SVGAGI (reference sequence). The CDR3 contains 12 residues. V was trimmed by 7 bases and J by 4 bases, leaving 10 bases between them.

The chain carries TRBV28 and TRBJ2-3, with TRBD2 identical over 7 bases. CDR1 is MDHEN and CDR2 is SYDVKM in the germline V gene. Germline trimming cut 7 bases from V and 0 bases from J; bases unmatched to any gene: 10. This CDR3 has 16 residues. The CDR3 DNA reads TGTGCCAGCATGATGGGAGCGGGGAGTAGCACAGATACGCAGTATTTT. This translates into CASMMGAGSSTDTQYF.

This CDR3 reads CASSSQGAYYGYTF. CDR3 nucleotide sequence: TGTGCCAGTTCAAGCCAGGGGGCATACTATGGCTACACCTTC. The rearrangement links TRBV19 to TRBJ1-2; 8 bases agree with TRBD1. Germline CDR1 LNHDA, CDR2 SQIVND (reference sequence). This CDR3 has 14 amino acids. The V and J ends lost 8 bases and 3 bases, in that order; junction bases with no gene match: 8.

The J gene is TRBJ2-1, the V gene TRBV5-1; D perhaps matches TRBD1 (5 bases). Deletions cut 5 bases from V and 5 bases from J, with 17 bases between. Per the germline V gene, CDR1 is SGHRS and CDR2 is YFSETQ. CDR3 length: 15 residues. DNA for the CDR3: TGCGCCAGCAGGCTGGGGCCCACTTCCGACAATGAGCAGTTCTTC. Its translation: CASRLGPTSDNEQFF.

V usage is TRBV5-6 and J usage is TRBJ1-2, with 7 bases lining up with TRBD1. V dropped 1 base and J dropped 6; count of bases not matched to a gene: 15. This CDR3 spans 17 amino acids. The germline gives CDR1 SGHDT, CDR2 YYEEEE. CDR3 in amino acids: CASSLKQGSRGGDGYTF. The DNA of the CDR3 is TGTGCCAGCAGCTTGAAGCAAGGGTCGCGAGGGGGCGATGGCTACACCTTC.

The chain joins TRBV2 to TRBJ2-7; D possibly corresponds to TRBD2 (5 bases). Trimming shortened V by 8 bases and J by 3 bases, and 8 bases separated the two germline ends. Germline V CDR1 and CDR2: SNHLY, FYNNEI. CDR3 length: 11 amino acids. The CDR3 here is CASRRDYEQYF. CDR3 bases: TGTGCCAGCCGCCGGGACTACGAGCAGTACTTC.

The rearrangement links TRBV4-1 to TRBJ2-5; 9 bases fit TRBD2. The germline CDR1 and CDR2 sequences are MGHRA and YSYEKL. V shed 2 bases, J shed 3 bases, and the junction held 7 bases outside the gene matches. This CDR3 region has 16 residues. CDR3 amino acids: CASSQFERGVKETQYF. CDR3 in DNA: TGCGCCAGCAGCCAATTTGAGCGGGGGGTAAAAGAGACCCAGTACTTC.

The CDR3 here is CAWSVRRGQSEKLFF. The CDR3 coding sequence is TGTGCCTGGAGTGTACGTAGGGGGCAGAGTGAAAAACTGTTTTTT. V is TRBV30 and J is TRBJ1-4, with 7 bases aligning to TRBD1. The CDR3 is 15 residues long. Trimming removed 0 bases from V and 7 bases from J; junction bases left unmatched: 8. CDR1 is GTSNPN and CDR2 is SVGIG in the germline V gene (reference sequence).

The rearrangement links TRBV6-1 to TRBJ2-5; D not resolved. The J call is uncertain, as TRBJ2-7 better fits the DNA end. Germline values: CDR1 MNHNS, CDR2 SASEGT. The CDR3 is made up of 11 amino acids. CDR3 loop: CASSELYEQYF. The CDR3 nucleotides read TGTGCCAGCAGTGAATTGTACGAGCAGTACTTC.